The present T cell receptor beta chain was sequenced within a study of sequential checkpoint blockade in melanoma (dated by TCRdb to about 2019). Regarding the study in general: Patients were randomized 1:1 to first-line nivolumab followed by ipilimumab (arm A) or ipilimumab followed by nivolumab (arm B). Maintenance nivolumab came after each of the two trial sequences. Broad study findings and their caveats: Larger, independent patient cohorts are needed to validate the response-prediction model that combines TCR metrics and mutation burden.

In the paper's terms, the treatment or condition label means: randomized to nivolumab then ipilimumab (arm A) or the reverse (arm B). Prior DNA-damaging chemotherapy had not been received by any trial patient. On a FACS Aria II flow cytometer, live CD3+CD8+ cells that were negative for CD19 and CD56 were sorted from thawed PBMCs. The samples were obtained from melanoma patients enrolled in CheckMate 064, an open-label, randomized phase II trial testing sequential checkpoint blockade. Peripheral blood mononuclear cells were collected by leukapheresis, purified using Ficoll-Paque, and frozen in human serum containing about 11% DMSO. Purity of sorted blood CD3+CD8+ cells was verified at >95% immediately after sorting, followed by DNA extraction. The germline V end is reduced by 3 bases and the J end by 4 bases; junction bases left unmatched: 6. The CDR3 starts with the cysteine, ends with the phenylalanine, and has 15 residues. Only the CDR3 part of the read is kept: 45 bases, read in frame from the first base. The germline V gene (reference sequence) sets CDR1 to MNHEY and CDR2 to SMNVEV.

As for this clone: Its antigen is still unknown. No much larger clonotype is one base removed from it; base qualities were not supplied.

The immunoSEQ Assay was used to immunosequence TCRbeta CDR3 regions from genomic DNA. Genomic DNA was amplified by bias-controlled multiplex PCR before high-throughput sequencing. As for the original processing: To quantify the absolute abundance of each unique TCRbeta CDR3 region, the sequences were collapsed and filtered. Clonality was defined as 1 minus Pielou's evenness and was calculated using productive rearrangements only. A previously published method was used to identify clones with significantly greater frequencies in on-treatment samples than in baseline samples. Held by TCRdb, this immuneACCESS table contains in-frame sequences only and omits some clones. Under half of the omission traces to an unresolved V gene where checked; the cause of the rest is unknown. For V, J and clone size, that table is used; D and trimming come from the DNA. The sample table holds 40,000 or so clones, of which roughly 85% were seen once. Approximately 12% of the sample is held by the ten biggest clonotypes.

This sample comprised CD8+ T cells sorted from blood (inferred from file names), obtained from a patient given nivolumab and ipilimumab in sequence. Rearrangement joined TRBV27 to TRBJ2-1; 7 junctional bases match TRBD2. The clonotype originates from a human donor with melanoma. CDR3 protein: CASSFKRDIYNEQFF. The base sequence is TGTGCCAGCAGTTTTAAGCGGGATATATACAATGAGCAGTTCTTC.